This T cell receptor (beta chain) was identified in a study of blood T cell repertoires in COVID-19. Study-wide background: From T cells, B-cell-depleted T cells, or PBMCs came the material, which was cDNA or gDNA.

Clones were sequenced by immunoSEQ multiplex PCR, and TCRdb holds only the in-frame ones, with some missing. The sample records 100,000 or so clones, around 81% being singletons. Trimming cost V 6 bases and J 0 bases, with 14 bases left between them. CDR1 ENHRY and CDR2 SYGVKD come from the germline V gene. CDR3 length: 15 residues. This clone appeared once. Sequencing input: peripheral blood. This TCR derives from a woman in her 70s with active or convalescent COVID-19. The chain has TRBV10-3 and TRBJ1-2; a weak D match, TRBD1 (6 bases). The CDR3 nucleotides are TGTGCCATCAGCAACGCAGGGGCCACTAACTATGGCTACACCTTC. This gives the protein CAISNAGATNYGYTF.